The clone carrying this T cell receptor beta chain was counted once. These data originate in a study of blood T cell repertoires in COVID-19. Looking at the study overall: Donors in the United States, Italy and Spain gave samples during acute or convalescent COVID-19. From T cells, B-cell-depleted T cells, or PBMCs came the material, which was cDNA or gDNA.

Looked up from germline, CDR1 is SGHRS and CDR2 is YFSETQ. Trimming took 4 bases from V and 8 from J, leaving 15 bases between them. The CDR3 runs to 13 residues. Authors' processing steps: Nucleated cell number was recorded as an estimate derived from reference gene primer amplification. TCRdb's table, derived via immunoSEQ multiplex PCR, lists solely in-frame clones and lacks some. V and J calls plus clone size are reproduced from that table; the DNA served to infer D and trimming. The table records tens of thousands of clones, 75% to 95% of them present only once. Sequenced: peripheral blood. The origin of this receptor is an elderly woman with acute or convalescent COVID-19. This sequence joins TRBV5-1 and TRBJ1-2, with D possibly TRBD1 on 5 matching bases. CDR3 bases: TGCGCCAGCAGCCCGGACAATGCTCGAGGCTACACCTTC. This encodes CASSPDNARGYTF.